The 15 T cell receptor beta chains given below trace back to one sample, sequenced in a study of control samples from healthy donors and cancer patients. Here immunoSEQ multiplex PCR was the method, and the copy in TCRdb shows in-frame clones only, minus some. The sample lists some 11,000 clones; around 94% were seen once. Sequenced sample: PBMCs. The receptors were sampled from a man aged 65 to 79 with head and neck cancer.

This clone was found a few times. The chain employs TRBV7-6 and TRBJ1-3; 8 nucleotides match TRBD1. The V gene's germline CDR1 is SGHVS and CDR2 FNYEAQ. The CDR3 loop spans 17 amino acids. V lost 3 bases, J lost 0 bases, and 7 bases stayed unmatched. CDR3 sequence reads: CASSFMTGDPSGNTIYF. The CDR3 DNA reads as TGTGCCAGCAGCTTTATGACAGGGGATCCCTCTGGAAACACCATATATTTT.

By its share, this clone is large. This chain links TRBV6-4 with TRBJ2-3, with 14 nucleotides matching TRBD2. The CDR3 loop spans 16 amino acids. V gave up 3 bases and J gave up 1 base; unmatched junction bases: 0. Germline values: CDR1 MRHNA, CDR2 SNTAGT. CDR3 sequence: CASSEGLAGGTDTQYF. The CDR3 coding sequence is TGTGCCAGCAGTGAGGGACTAGCGGGGGGCACAGATACGCAGTATTTT.

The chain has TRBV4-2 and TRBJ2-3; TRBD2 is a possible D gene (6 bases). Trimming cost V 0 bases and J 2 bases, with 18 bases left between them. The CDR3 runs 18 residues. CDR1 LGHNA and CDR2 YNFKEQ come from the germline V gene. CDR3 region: CASSQDRVGGLYTDTQYF. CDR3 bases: TGTGCCAGCAGCCAAGATCGGGTGGGGGGACTTTACACAGATACGCAGTATTTT.

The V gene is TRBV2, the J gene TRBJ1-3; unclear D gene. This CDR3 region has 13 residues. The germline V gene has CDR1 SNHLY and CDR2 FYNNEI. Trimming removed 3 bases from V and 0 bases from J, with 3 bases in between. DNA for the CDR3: TGTGCCAGCAGTGAGGCCTCTGGAAACACCATATATTTT. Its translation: CASSEASGNTIYF.

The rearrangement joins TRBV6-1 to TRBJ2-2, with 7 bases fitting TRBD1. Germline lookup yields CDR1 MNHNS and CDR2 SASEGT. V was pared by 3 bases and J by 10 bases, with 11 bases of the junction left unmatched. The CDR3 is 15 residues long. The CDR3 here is CASSDSSGGRPELFF. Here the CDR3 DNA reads TGTGCCAGCAGTGATTCGTCAGGGGGACGGCCGGAGCTGTTTTTT.

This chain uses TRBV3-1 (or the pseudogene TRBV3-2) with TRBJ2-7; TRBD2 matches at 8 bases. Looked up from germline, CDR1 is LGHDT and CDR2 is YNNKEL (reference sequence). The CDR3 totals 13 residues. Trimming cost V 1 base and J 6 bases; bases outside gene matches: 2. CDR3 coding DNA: TGTGCCAGCAGCCAAGGTAGCGGGGCCGAGCAGTACTTC. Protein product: CASSQGSGAEQYF.

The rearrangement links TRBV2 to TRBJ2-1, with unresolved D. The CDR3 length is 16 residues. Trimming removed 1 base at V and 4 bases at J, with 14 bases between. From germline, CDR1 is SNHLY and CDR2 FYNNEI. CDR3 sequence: CASSEGWAEYYNEQFF. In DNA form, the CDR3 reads TGTGCCAGCAGTGAAGGGTGGGCAGAGTATTACAATGAGCAGTTCTTC.

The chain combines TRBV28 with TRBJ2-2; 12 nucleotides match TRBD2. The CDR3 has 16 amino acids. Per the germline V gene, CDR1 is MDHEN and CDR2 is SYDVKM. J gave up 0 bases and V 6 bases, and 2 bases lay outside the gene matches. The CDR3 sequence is CASRPSGRANTGELFF. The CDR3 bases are TGTGCCAGCAGACCTAGCGGGAGGGCGAACACCGGGGAGCTGTTTTTT.

The CDR3 nucleotides read TGTGCCAGCAGCTTAGCGGTCCTCAGAGAGGCTGAAAAACTGTTTTTT. It encodes CASSLAVLREAEKLFF. The rearrangement joins TRBV7-8 to TRBJ1-4, with D hard to call. Germline CDR1 is SGHVS and CDR2 is FQNEAQ. This CDR3 has 16 residues. V was cut by 0 bases and J by 7 bases, with 15 bases left in between.

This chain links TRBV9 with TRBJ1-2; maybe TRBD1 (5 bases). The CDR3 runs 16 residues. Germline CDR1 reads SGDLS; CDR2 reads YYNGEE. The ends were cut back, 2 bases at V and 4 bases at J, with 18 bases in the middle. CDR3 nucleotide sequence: TGTGCCAGCAGCGTTTTACACAAGACAGTACGCTATGGCTACACCTTC. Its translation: CASSVLHKTVRYGYTF. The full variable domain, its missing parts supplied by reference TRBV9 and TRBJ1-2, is DSGVTQTPKHLITATGQRVTLRCSPRSGDLSVYWYQQSLDQGLQFLIQYYNGEERAKGNILERFSAQQFPDLHSELNLSSLELGDSALYFCASSVLHKTVRYGYTFGSGTRLTVV.

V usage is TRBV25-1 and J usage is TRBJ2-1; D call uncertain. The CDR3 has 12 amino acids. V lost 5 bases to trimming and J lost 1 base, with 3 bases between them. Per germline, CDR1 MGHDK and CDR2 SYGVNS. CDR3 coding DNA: TGTGCCAGCAGTCGGTCCTACAATGAGCAGTTCTTC. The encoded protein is CASSRSYNEQFF.

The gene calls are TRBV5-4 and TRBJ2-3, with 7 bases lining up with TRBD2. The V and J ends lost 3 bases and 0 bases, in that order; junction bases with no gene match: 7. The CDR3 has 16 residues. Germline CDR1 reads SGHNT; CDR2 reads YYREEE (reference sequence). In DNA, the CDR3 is TGTGCCAGCAGCTCTCGATTTAGCGGGAGCACAGATACGCAGTATTTT. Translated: CASSSRFSGSTDTQYF.

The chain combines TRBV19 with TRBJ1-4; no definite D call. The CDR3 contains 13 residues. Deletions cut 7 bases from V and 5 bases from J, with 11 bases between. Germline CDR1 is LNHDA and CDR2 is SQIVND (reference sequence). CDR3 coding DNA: TGTGCCAGTATGCGCGGAATGAATGAAAAACTGTTTTTT. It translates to CASMRGMNEKLFF.

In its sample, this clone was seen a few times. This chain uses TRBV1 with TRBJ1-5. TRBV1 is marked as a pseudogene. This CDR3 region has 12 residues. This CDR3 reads CTSSQVCQPQHF. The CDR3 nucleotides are TGCACCAGCAGCCAAGTCTGTCAGCCCCAGCATTTT.

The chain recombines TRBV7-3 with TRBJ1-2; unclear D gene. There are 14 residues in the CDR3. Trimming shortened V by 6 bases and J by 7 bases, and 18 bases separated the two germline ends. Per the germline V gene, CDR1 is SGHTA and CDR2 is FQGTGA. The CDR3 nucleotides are TGTGCCAGCAGGAGCGCGGACCGTGCGTTTGGCTACACCTTC. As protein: CASRSADRAFGYTF.